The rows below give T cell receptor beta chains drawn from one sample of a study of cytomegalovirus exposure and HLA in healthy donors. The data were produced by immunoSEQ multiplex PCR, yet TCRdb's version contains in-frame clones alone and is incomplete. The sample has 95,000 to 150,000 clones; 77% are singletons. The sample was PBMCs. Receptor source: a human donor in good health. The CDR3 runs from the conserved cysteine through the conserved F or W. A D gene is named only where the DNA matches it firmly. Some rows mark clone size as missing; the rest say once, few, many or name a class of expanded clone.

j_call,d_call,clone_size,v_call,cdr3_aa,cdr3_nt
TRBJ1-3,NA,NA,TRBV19,CASSRERAPGNTIYF,TGTGCCAGTAGTAGGGAGCGGGCTCCTGGAAACACCATATATTTT
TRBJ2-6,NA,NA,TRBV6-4,CASSDEGSGANVLTF,TGTGCCAGCAGTGACGAGGGATCTGGGGCCAACGTCCTGACTTTC
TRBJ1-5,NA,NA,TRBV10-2,CASSELISAGNQPQHF,TGCGCCAGCAGTGAGTTGATCTCGGCGGGTAATCAGCCCCAGCATTTT
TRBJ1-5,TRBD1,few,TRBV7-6,CASSDQTGVNQPQHF,TGTGCCAGCAGCGATCAAACAGGGGTTAATCAGCCCCAGCATTTT
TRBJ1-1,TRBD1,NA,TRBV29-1,CSVAAQGANEAFF,TGCAGCGTTGCTGCGCAGGGGGCAAATGAAGCTTTCTTT
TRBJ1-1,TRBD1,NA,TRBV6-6,CASSLRTGGGTEAFF,TGTGCCAGCAGTTTAAGGACAGGGGGAGGCACTGAAGCTTTCTTT
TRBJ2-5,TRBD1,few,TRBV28,CASAFSPRDRSYSFQETQYF,TGTGCCAGCGCTTTCTCGCCGCGGGACAGGTCTTATTCATTCCAAGAGACCCAGTACTTC
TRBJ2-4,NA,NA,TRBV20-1,CSAPGFGETYF,TGCAGTGCCCCGGGGTTCGGGGAGACGTACTTC
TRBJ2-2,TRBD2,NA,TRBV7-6,CASSFVAGGSGELFF,TGTGCCAGCAGCTTCGTAGCGGGAGGGTCCGGGGAGCTGTTTTTT
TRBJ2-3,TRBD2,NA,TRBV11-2,CASSERGSGSTDTQYF,TGTGCCAGCAGCGAGCGGGGTAGCGGGAGCACAGATACGCAGTATTTT
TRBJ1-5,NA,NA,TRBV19,CASSSGVGNQPQHF,TGTGCCAGTAGTTCAGGGGTGGGCAATCAGCCCCAGCATTTT
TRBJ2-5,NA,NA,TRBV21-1,CASSKVRQMETQYF,TGTGCCAGCAGCAAAGTACGTCAGATGGAGACCCAGTACTTC
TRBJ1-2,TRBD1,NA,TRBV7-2,CASSFRDRDYGYTF,TGTGCCAGCAGCTTCCGGGACAGGGACTATGGCTACACCTTC
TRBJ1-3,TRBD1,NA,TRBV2,CASRPGQGNTIYF,TGTGCCAGCAGGCCGGGACAGGGAAACACCATATATTTT
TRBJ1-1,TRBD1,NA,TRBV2,CASSGTVSTEAFF,TGTGCCAGCAGCGGGACAGTGTCCACTGAAGCTTTCTTT
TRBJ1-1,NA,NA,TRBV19,CASSFSSSEAFF,TGTGCCAGTAGTTTCTCCTCGTCTGAAGCTTTCTTT
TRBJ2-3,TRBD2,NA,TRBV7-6,CASSLHRKTTSGGTDTQYF,TGTGCCAGCAGCCTCCACAGAAAAACGACTAGCGGGGGCACAGATACGCAGTATTTT
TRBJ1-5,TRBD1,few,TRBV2,CASSEGDRGQPQHF,TGTGCCAGCAGTGAAGGGGACAGGGGTCAGCCCCAGCATTTT
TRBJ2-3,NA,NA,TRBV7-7,CASSLVASQGTDTQYF,TGTGCTAGCAGCTTAGTAGCTAGCCAAGGGACAGATACGCAGTATTTT
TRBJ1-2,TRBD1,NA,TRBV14,CASSQVVASGTGQTYGYTF,TGTGCCAGCAGCCAAGTCGTAGCATCCGGGACAGGACAGACCTATGGCTACACCTTC
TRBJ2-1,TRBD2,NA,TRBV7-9,CASSLGGGLAGVGEQFF,TGTGCCAGCAGCTTAGGGGGGGGACTAGCGGGAGTAGGTGAGCAGTTCTTC
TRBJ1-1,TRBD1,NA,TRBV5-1,CASSLGGTGAYTEAFF,TGCGCCAGCAGCTTGGGCGGGACAGGGGCATACACTGAAGCTTTCTTT
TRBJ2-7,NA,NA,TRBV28,CATSDPSSYEQYF,TGTGCCACCAGTGATCCGAGCTCCTACGAGCAGTACTTC
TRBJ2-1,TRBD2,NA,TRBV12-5,CASGFWDYTYNEQFF,TGTGCTAGTGGTTTCTGGGACTATACCTACAATGAGCAGTTCTTC
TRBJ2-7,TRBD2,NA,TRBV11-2,CASSLTSGYTLWYEQYF,TGTGCCAGCAGCTTAACTAGCGGTTATACCCTTTGGTACGAGCAGTACTTC
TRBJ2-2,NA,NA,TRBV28,CASRGTGELFF,TGTGCCAGTAGGGGTACCGGGGAGCTGTTTTTT
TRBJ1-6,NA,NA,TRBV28,CASSFPGVGSPLHF,TGTGCCAGCAGTTTCCCGGGTGTGGGTTCACCCCTCCACTTT
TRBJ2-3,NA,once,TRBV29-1,CSVESPSTDTQYF,TGCAGCGTTGAATCCCCTAGCACAGATACGCAGTATTTT
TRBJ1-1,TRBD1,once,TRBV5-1,CASSLRHRGVLAFF,TGCGCCAGCAGCTTGCGTCACAGGGGCGTTTTGGCTTTCTTT
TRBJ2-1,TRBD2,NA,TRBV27,CASSLFPLTSGGYNEQFF,TGTGCCAGCAGTTTATTCCCTTTGACTAGCGGGGGTTACAATGAGCAGTTCTTC
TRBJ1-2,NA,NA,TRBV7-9,CASSLGVDTYGYTF,TGTGCCAGCAGCTTAGGGGTCGACACCTATGGCTACACCTTC
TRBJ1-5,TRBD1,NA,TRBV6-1,CASTGQGNLVQPQHF,TGTGCCAGCACTGGACAGGGGAATTTGGTTCAGCCCCAGCATTTT
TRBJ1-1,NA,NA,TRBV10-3,CAIRHINTEAFF,TGTGCCATCAGACACATTAACACTGAAGCTTTCTTT
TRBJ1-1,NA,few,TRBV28,CASSLRGSLLQNTEAFF,TGTGCCAGCAGTTTAAGGGGGAGCCTACTTCAGAACACTGAAGCTTTCTTT
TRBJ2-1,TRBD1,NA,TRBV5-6,CASSSFDRASYNEQFF,TGTGCCAGCAGCTCCTTTGACAGGGCGTCCTACAATGAGCAGTTCTTC
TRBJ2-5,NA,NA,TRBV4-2,CASSAGETQYF,TGTGCCAGCAGCGCCGGAGAGACCCAGTACTTC
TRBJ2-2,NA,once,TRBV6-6,CASRSGTGELFF,TGTGCCAGCAGGTCGGGCACCGGGGAGCTGTTTTTT
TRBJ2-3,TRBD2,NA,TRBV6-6,CASTQGRAGADTQYF,TGTGCCAGCACCCAGGGACGAGCGGGAGCAGATACGCAGTATTTT
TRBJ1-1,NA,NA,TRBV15,CATSNEGSYTEAFF,TGTGCCACCAGCAATGAGGGTTCGTACACTGAAGCTTTCTTT
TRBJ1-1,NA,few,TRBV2,CASRDGGSGEAFF,TGTGCCAGCAGGGATGGGGGGAGCGGCGAAGCTTTCTTT
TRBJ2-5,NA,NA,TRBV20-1,CSASPKETQYF,TGCAGTGCTAGCCCAAAAGAGACCCAGTACTTC
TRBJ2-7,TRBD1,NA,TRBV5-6,CASSSLPGQTYEQYF,TGTGCCAGCAGCTCACTGCCGGGACAGACCTACGAGCAGTACTTC
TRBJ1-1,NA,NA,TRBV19,CASRGELGGDTEAFF,TGTGCCAGTAGGGGGGAACTGGGGGGGGACACTGAAGCTTTCTTT
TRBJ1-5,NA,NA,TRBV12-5,CASGLAGSASNQPQHF,TGTGCTAGTGGTTTAGCAGGGTCGGCGAGCAATCAGCCCCAGCATTTT
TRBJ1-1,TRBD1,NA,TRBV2,CASSGRDRGLQAFF,TGTGCCAGCAGTGGTCGAGACAGGGGCCTCCAAGCTTTCTTT
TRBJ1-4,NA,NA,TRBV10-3,CAISTAPAGEKLFF,TGTGCCATCAGCACCGCCCCCGCCGGGGAAAAACTGTTTTTT
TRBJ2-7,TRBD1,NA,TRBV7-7,CASSLVGQGNEQYF,TGTGCTAGCAGCTTAGTGGGACAGGGGAACGAGCAGTACTTC
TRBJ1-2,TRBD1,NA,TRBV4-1,CASSQRGRGQRNGYTF,TGCGCCAGCAGCCAGCGCGGCAGGGGACAGAGGAATGGCTACACCTTC
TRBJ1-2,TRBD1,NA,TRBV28,CASSFIGQGYGYTF,TGTGCCAGCAGTTTCATTGGACAGGGATATGGCTACACCTTC
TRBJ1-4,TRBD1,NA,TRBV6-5,CAGKGGTGGEKLFF,TGTGCCGGCAAAGGCGGGACAGGGGGGGAAAAACTGTTTTTT
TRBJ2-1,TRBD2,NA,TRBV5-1,CASSLAPPLAGGFNNEQFF,TGCGCCAGCAGCTTGGCCCCTCCGCTAGCGGGAGGATTTAACAATGAGCAGTTCTTC
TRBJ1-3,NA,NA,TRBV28,CASSPAGSGMRTIYF,TGTGCCAGCAGCCCCGCCGGGAGTGGGATGAGGACCATATATTTT
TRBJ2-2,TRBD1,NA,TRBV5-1,CASSYDRATGELFF,TGCGCCAGCAGCTATGACAGGGCCACCGGGGAGCTGTTTTTT
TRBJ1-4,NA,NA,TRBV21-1,CASSKQTGSQRKLFF,TGTGCCAGCAGCAAACAGACAGGAAGTCAACGAAAACTGTTTTTT
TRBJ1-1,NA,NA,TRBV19,CASSPKRAGNTEAFF,TGTGCCAGTAGCCCCAAGAGGGCAGGGAACACTGAAGCTTTCTTT
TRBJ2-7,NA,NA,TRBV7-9,CASSRTGIEQYF,TGTGCCAGCAGCCGCACAGGGATCGAGCAGTACTTC
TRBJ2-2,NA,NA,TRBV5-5,CASTNRQGGASGELFF,TGTGCCAGCACCAACCGCCAGGGAGGAGCGTCCGGGGAGCTGTTTTTT
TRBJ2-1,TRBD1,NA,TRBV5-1,CASSLGDRNYNEQFF,TGCGCCAGCAGCTTGGGGGACAGGAACTACAATGAGCAGTTCTTC
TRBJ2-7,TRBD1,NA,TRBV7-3,CASSVKQGAAYEQYF,TGTGCCAGCAGCGTAAAACAGGGGGCCGCGTACGAGCAGTACTTC